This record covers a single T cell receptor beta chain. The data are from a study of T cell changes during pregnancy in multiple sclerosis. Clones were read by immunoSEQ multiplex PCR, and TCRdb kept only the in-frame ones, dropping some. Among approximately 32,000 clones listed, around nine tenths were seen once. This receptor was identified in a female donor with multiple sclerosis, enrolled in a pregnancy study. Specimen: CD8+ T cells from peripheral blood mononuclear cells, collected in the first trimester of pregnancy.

CDR3 residues: CASSQEPGTAGHEQYF. The CDR3 DNA is TGTGCCAGCAGCCAAGAACCCGGAACGGCGGGGCACGAGCAGTACTTC. This sequence joins TRBV4-2 and TRBJ2-7; weak D call: TRBD2 (6 bases). Germline assignment: CDR1 LGHNA and CDR2 YNFKEQ. V was clipped by 0 bases and J by 5 bases, with 17 bases between them. The CDR3 loop spans 16 amino acids.